The 27 T cell receptor beta chains below were found in one sample sequenced in a study of preoperative IRX-2 immunotherapy in early breast cancer. The treatment was: preoperative locoregional IRX-2 cytokine immunotherapy. Libraries were prepared by immunoSEQ multiplex PCR; TCRdb keeps only in-frame clonotypes and omits some of them. The sample holds fewer than 25,000 clones; 70% to 90% are singletons and the top ten take roughly 30%. This sample comprised tumor tissue, obtained after IRX-2 immunotherapy. These TCRs come from a human donor with breast cancer.

J is TRBJ1-2 and V is TRBV5-4; perhaps TRBD1 as D (5 bases). With 5 bases removed from V and 0 bases from J, the gap between germline ends came to 23 bases. The CDR3 has 18 residues. Germline V lookup: CDR1 SGHNT, CDR2 YYREEE (reference sequence). The CDR3 DNA is TGTGCCAGCAGGGGGACTTCGGCTACAGGCGCGTCTAACTATGGCTACACCTTC. This codes for CASRGTSATGASNYGYTF.

The rearrangement links TRBV10-3 to TRBJ2-5, with D possibly being TRBD2 (5 bases). There are 14 residues in the CDR3. Trimming took 8 bases from V and 2 from J, leaving 15 bases between them. Looked up from germline, CDR1 is ENHRY and CDR2 is SYGVKD. CDR3 nucleotide sequence: TGTGCCATCTATAGTGGACTGAGGCAAGAGACCCAGTACTTC. As protein: CAIYSGLRQETQYF.

This chain uses TRBV30 with TRBJ1-2, with unresolved D. This CDR3 region has 19 residues. Trimming stripped 0 bases from V and 1 base from J, with 24 bases between. Germline CDR1 is GTSNPN and CDR2 is SVGIG (reference sequence). The chain's CDR3 is CAWSVYRSWREQVNYGYTF. CDR3 DNA sequence: TGTGCCTGGAGTGTTTATCGATCCTGGAGGGAGCAAGTTAACTATGGCTACACCTTC.

The V and J genes are TRBV2 and TRBJ1-2; D possibly corresponds to TRBD1 (5 bases). Germline V gene data show CDR1 as SNHLY and CDR2 as FYNNEI. V lost 2 bases, J lost 2 bases, and 9 bases lay in between. The CDR3 contains 14 residues. CDR3 amino acids: CASSENRQNYGYTF. The CDR3 region has the DNA TGTGCCAGCAGTGAAAACCGACAGAACTATGGCTACACCTTC.

This rearrangement joins TRBV2 to TRBJ2-3, with TRBD2 identical over 14 bases. Germline lookup yields CDR1 SNHLY and CDR2 FYNNEI. The CDR3 spans 19 residues. V was clipped by 6 bases and J by 3 bases; unmatched bases: 14. The CDR3 DNA sequence: TGTGCCAGCAGGCCGAGGGAGGGACTAGCGGGGGATCAGACAGATACGCAGTATTTT. Translated: CASRPREGLAGDQTDTQYF. Together with reference TRBV2 and TRBJ2-3, the CDR3 gives the full variable domain: EPEVTQTPSHQVTQMGQEVILRCVPISNHLYFYWYRQILGQKVEFLVSFYNNEISEKSEIFDDQFSVERPDGSNFTLKIRSTKLEDSAMYFCASRPREGLAGDQTDTQYFGPGTRLTVL.

This clone appeared once. V and J are TRBV4-2 and TRBJ1-5; no definite D call. V was shortened by 0 bases and J by 0 bases, with 3 bases between the two germline ends. There are 14 residues in the CDR3. From germline, CDR1 is LGHNA and CDR2 YNFKEQ. This chain's CDR3 is CASSQESSNQPQHF. For the CDR3, the DNA is TGTGCCAGCAGCCAAGAATCTAGCAATCAGCCCCAGCATTTT.

V gene TRBV6-5 combines with J gene TRBJ2-5; a possible D gene is TRBD2 (6 bases). V shed 2 bases and J shed 1 base, with 14 bases lying between them. Germline lookup yields CDR1 MNHEY and CDR2 SVGAGI. The CDR3 is made up of 16 amino acids. CDR3 coding DNA: TGTGCCAGCAGTTACATCTCCGGGACTGGCCAAGAGACCCAGTACTTC. Translating gives CASSYISGTGQETQYF.

This sequence joins TRBV28 and TRBJ1-6, with TRBD1 matching over 8 bases. Germline V gene sequence: CDR1 MDHEN, CDR2 SYDVKM. V trimming: 2 bases; J trimming: 9 bases; junction bases outside the gene matches: 6. The CDR3 spans 15 residues. The CDR3 is CASSLPAGGGSPLHF. Written as DNA, the CDR3 is TGTGCCAGCAGTTTACCGGCAGGGGGCGGTTCACCCCTCCACTTT.

This clone was counted a single time. V gene TRBV7-7 combines with J gene TRBJ2-7; 14 bases are shared with TRBD2. Germline V CDR1 and CDR2: SSHAT, FNYEAQ (reference sequence). CDR3 size: 20 residues. V shed 2 bases, J shed 2 bases, and the junction held 14 bases outside the gene matches. This CDR3 reads CASSLTPGTSGGILTYEQYV. The CDR3 region has the DNA TGTGCCAGCAGCTTAACCCCCGGGACTAGCGGGGGAATACTGACCTACGAGCAGTACGTC.

CDR3 in DNA: TGCGCCAGCAGCCGGGGCGGGACAGACCAACAAGAGACCCAGTACTTC. Its protein product is CASSRGGTDQQETQYF. The chain combines TRBV5-1 with TRBJ2-5, with a possible D match to TRBD1 (7 bases). CDR1 is SGHRS, CDR2 YFSETQ, per germline. V was shortened by 4 bases and J by 2 bases, with 18 bases between the two germline ends. The length of the CDR3 is 16 residues.

The V gene is TRBV5-1, the J gene TRBJ2-5, with TRBD1 as a possible D gene (5 bases). This CDR3 spans 14 amino acids. CDR1 SGHRS and CDR2 YFSETQ come from the germline V gene. Trimming stripped 0 bases from V and 7 bases from J, with 13 bases between. The CDR3 here is CASSLEGVIPTQYF. The CDR3 nucleotides are TGCGCCAGCAGCTTGGAAGGGGTCATCCCGACCCAGTACTTC.

The chain carries TRBV5-1 and TRBJ2-5; 9 bases map to TRBD1. Per the germline V gene, CDR1 is SGHRS and CDR2 is YFSETQ. CDR3 length: 15 amino acids. Trimming removed 0 bases from V and 5 bases from J; junction bases left unmatched: 5. CDR3 region: CASSLVGTGRETQYF. The CDR3 nucleotides are TGCGCCAGCAGCTTGGTAGGGACAGGGAGGGAGACCCAGTACTTC.

The chain recombines TRBV7-9 with TRBJ2-3; weak D call: TRBD2 (5 bases). Germline V gives CDR1 SEHNR, CDR2 FQNEAQ (reference sequence). CDR3 length equals 13 residues. V lost 5 bases to trimming and J lost 3 bases, with 9 bases between them. The CDR3 coding sequence is TGTGCCAGCAGCCCCGGGGTGACAGATACGCAGTATTTT. Encoded protein: CASSPGVTDTQYF.

The rearrangement uses TRBV14 and TRBJ1-6, with 8 bases aligning to TRBD1. CDR3 length equals 13 residues. After removal of 8 bases from V and 6 bases from J, the junction contained 3 bases not matched to a gene. Germline loops: CDR1 SGHDN, CDR2 FVKESK. This chain's CDR3 is CASQDRGNSPLHF. CDR3 in DNA: TGTGCCAGCCAAGACAGGGGTAATTCACCCCTCCACTTT.

The chain is built from TRBV4-2 and TRBJ2-5; 9 bases agree with TRBD2. Trimming at V came to 0 bases and at J to 1 base, leaving 6 bases not matched to a gene. Germline V gives CDR1 LGHNA, CDR2 YNFKEQ. The CDR3 consists of 17 residues. The CDR3 spells CASSQDRAGGLQETQYF. The CDR3, as DNA: TGTGCCAGCAGCCAAGACCGAGCGGGGGGCCTCCAAGAGACCCAGTACTTC.

J is TRBJ1-3 and V is TRBV5-1; D is undetermined. Trimming pared 4 bases from V and 1 base from J, leaving 6 bases between. Germline lookup yields CDR1 SGHRS and CDR2 YFSETQ. The CDR3 totals 13 residues. DNA for the CDR3: TGCGCCAGCAGCCGAGGATCTGGAAACACCATATATTTT. Translating gives CASSRGSGNTIYF.

The chain has TRBV6-5 and TRBJ1-4; D is undetermined. Germline lookup yields CDR1 MNHEY and CDR2 SVGAGI. The CDR3 is 14 amino acids. V was cut by 6 bases and J by 6 bases, with 14 bases left in between. The CDR3 region is CASSPDWSDEKLFF. CDR3 bases: TGTGCCAGCAGCCCGGACTGGAGTGATGAAAAACTGTTTTTT.

V is TRBV7-9 and J is TRBJ2-2, with 8 bases fitting TRBD2. The V gene end was trimmed by 5 bases and the J gene end by 5 bases; junction bases not matched to a gene: 16. Looked up from germline, CDR1 is SEHNR and CDR2 is FQNEAQ (reference sequence). The CDR3 is 18 residues long. CDR3 coding DNA: TGTGCCAGCAGCCCGGTCCGTAAGGCGGGGGGCGGGACCGGGGAGCTGTTTTTT. Protein product: CASSPVRKAGGGTGELFF.

This chain connects TRBV7-9 to TRBJ2-3; the match to TRBD2 covers 9 bases. This CDR3 has 15 amino acids. Germline lookup yields CDR1 SEHNR and CDR2 FQNEAQ (reference sequence). With 4 bases clipped from V and 5 bases from J, the junction kept 7 bases outside the gene matches. The CDR3 bases are TGTGCCAGCAGCTCCCTTCGCGGGGGGGTAGATACGCAGTATTTT. Amino acids: CASSSLRGGVDTQYF.

V usage is TRBV28 and J usage is TRBJ2-7; perhaps TRBD2 as D (6 bases). This CDR3 is built from 12 residues. V was clipped by 8 bases and J by 2 bases, with 10 bases between them. Germline V lookup: CDR1 MDHEN, CDR2 SYDVKM. Written as DNA, the CDR3 is TGTGCCAGCGGCCGGGGGACCTACGAGCAGTACGTC. It yields the protein CASGRGTYEQYV.

This clone appeared a single time. This chain connects TRBV6-5 to TRBJ2-1; 13 bases are a match to TRBD2. This CDR3 contains 16 residues. Germline V gene sequence: CDR1 MNHEY, CDR2 SVGAGI. With V trimmed by 0 bases and J by 4 bases, 0 bases remained unmatched. CDR3 in DNA: TGTGCCAGCAGTTACTCACTAGCGGGGGGGTACAATGAGCAGTTCTTC. Protein: CASSYSLAGGYNEQFF.

This sequence joins TRBV27 and TRBJ2-3, with TRBD2 matching 9 bases. The V and J ends lost 9 bases and 0 bases, in that order; junction bases with no gene match: 7. The CDR3 totals 15 residues. Germline V gives CDR1 MNHEY, CDR2 SMNVEV (reference sequence). In DNA, the CDR3 is TGTGCCAGTACTACCCTAGCGGGGAGCACAGATACGCAGTATTTT. This gives the protein CASTTLAGSTDTQYF.

This rearrangement joins TRBV7-2 to TRBJ2-5, with 8 nucleotides matching TRBD2. V lost 0 bases and J lost 5; bases outside the gene matches: 8. This CDR3 spans 16 amino acids. Germline V gives CDR1 SGHTA, CDR2 FQGNSA. The CDR3 protein is CASSLAPPGGPETQYF. The CDR3 bases are TGTGCCAGCAGCTTAGCCCCCCCGGGGGGGCCGGAGACCCAGTACTTC. Combining the CDR3 with reference TRBV7-2 and TRBJ2-5 gives the whole variable domain GAGVSQSPSNKVTEKGKDVELRCDPISGHTALYWYRQSLGQGLEFLIYFQGNSAPDKSGLPSDRFSAERTGGSVSTLTIQRTQQEDSAVYLCASSLAPPGGPETQYFGPGTRLLVL.

The chain has TRBV2 and TRBJ1-2; the D is unclear. Germline lookup yields CDR1 SNHLY and CDR2 FYNNEI. Trimming cost V 8 bases and J 4 bases, with 11 bases left between them. This CDR3 comprises 12 residues. CDR3: CASSGGSYGYTF. DNA of the CDR3: TGTGCCAGCTCGGGTGGGAGCTATGGCTACACCTTC. The complete variable domain, with remaining parts taken from reference TRBV2 and TRBJ1-2, reads EPEVTQTPSHQVTQMGQEVILRCVPISNHLYFYWYRQILGQKVEFLVSFYNNEISEKSEIFDDQFSVERPDGSNFTLKIRSTKLEDSAMYFCASSGGSYGYTFGSGTRLTVV.

The chain uses TRBV5-6 and TRBJ2-1, with 11 bases aligning to TRBD2. The CDR3 is 17 amino acids. Trimming cost V 4 bases and J 0 bases; bases outside gene matches: 6. CDR1 is SGHDT and CDR2 is YYEEEE in the germline V gene. CDR3 loop: CASSRVAGGLSYNEQFF. The CDR3, as DNA: TGTGCCAGCAGCCGGGTAGCGGGGGGGCTCTCCTACAATGAGCAGTTCTTC.

The CDR3 is CAISESGHSYEQYV. DNA of the CDR3: TGTGCCATCAGTGAGTCGGGACATTCCTACGAGCAGTACGTC. The V and J genes are TRBV10-3 and TRBJ2-7, with D perhaps TRBD1 (6 bases). V was pared by 0 bases and J by 1 base, with 7 bases between. This CDR3 comprises 14 residues. From germline, CDR1 is ENHRY and CDR2 SYGVKD.

The chain employs TRBV5-1 and TRBJ1-2, with a tentative D call TRBD1 (5 bases). The CDR3 contains 13 residues. From germline, CDR1 is SGHRS and CDR2 YFSETQ. V was pared by 4 bases and J by 5 bases, with 12 bases between. DNA of the CDR3: TGCGCCAGCAGCCCATCGACAGTTTATGGCTACACCTTC. Its translation is CASSPSTVYGYTF.